This T cell receptor (beta chain) was captured by sequencing in a study of shared clonotypes between healthy human individuals. There are 16 residues in the CDR3. In germline, CDR1 is LNHDA, CDR2 SQIVND (reference sequence). Trimming removed 6 bases from V and 5 bases from J; junction bases left unmatched: 13. The assay was immunoSEQ multiplex PCR, and TCRdb's table has in-frame clones only and misses some. Counted here are hundreds of thousands of clones, 96% occurring once; the ten biggest clones make up 0.055% to 0.075%. Sequencing input: naive CD4+ T cells sorted from blood. Subset given: CD45RA+ positively selected. This sequence was found in a young woman in good health. The gene calls are TRBV19 and TRBJ1-5, with 7 bases that match TRBD1. The DNA of the CDR3 is TGTGCCAGTAGGGGCCCACAGGGGTTAGAGGATCAGCCCCAGCATTTT. It encodes CASRGPQGLEDQPQHF. Together with reference TRBV19 and TRBJ1-5, the CDR3 gives the full variable domain: DGGITQSPKYLFRKEGQNVTLSCEQNLNHDAMYWYRQDPGQGLRLIYYSQIVNDFQKGDIAEGYSVSREKKESFPLTVTSAQKNPTAFYLCASRGPQGLEDQPQHFGDGTRLSIL.